This TCR beta chain was identified in a study of T-cell memory formation after mild COVID-19. This clonotype has ten or more counts. The ends lost 4 bases at V and 4 bases at J; junction bases unmatched: 5. This CDR3 region has 15 residues. CDR1 is SGHRS and CDR2 is YFSETQ in the germline V gene. 5'RACE primed at constant segments yielded TCR alpha and TCR beta cDNA libraries bearing sample barcodes and UMIs. One entry per CDR3 protein, called by TCRdb with MiXCR from the 5' RACE reads. This table holds a few hundred thousand distinct CDR3 sequences, 15% to 20% found once. Sequenced: PBMCs or a T cell subset sorted from them (not recorded which). This sequence was found in a man between 18 and 35 years old who had mild COVID-19 (a few samples of this study predate the infection). Cell type and time point are not known. This chain uses TRBV5-1 with TRBJ1-2, with TRBD1 identical over 12 bases. CDR3 region: CASSEGTGGLYGYTF. CDR3 DNA sequence: TGCGCCAGCAGCGAAGGGACAGGGGGCCTCTATGGCTACACCTTC. Full variable domain (outside the CDR3, taken from reference TRBV5-1 and TRBJ1-2): KAGVTQTPRYLIKTRGQQVTLSCSPISGHRSVSWYQQTPGQGLQFLFEYFSETQRNKGNFPGRFSGRQFSNSRSEMNVSTLELGDSALYLCASSEGTGGLYGYTFGSGTRLTVV.